This is a list of T cell receptor beta chains from one sample in a study of metastatic and nonmetastatic thyroid tumors. From the PCR reads, TCRdb re-called clones with MiXCR. The table shows approximately 74,000 clones, with approximately 15% occurring only once. Source material: blood. These receptors all stem from a male donor with papillary thyroid cancer or a benign thyroid nodule (not recorded which). Some clones in this sample may be carry-over from other donors' samples. The CDR3 runs from the conserved cysteine through the conserved F or W. Rows give clone size only sometimes, using once, few, many, or a class for an expanded clone.

cdr3_length j_call v_call clone_size cdr3_aa
15 TRBJ2-2 TRBV5-1 NA CASSLRSAGCGELFF
19 TRBJ2-1 TRBV28 NA CASTPWPASARSSYNEQFF
15 TRBJ2-3 TRBV7-2 many CASSLTSGSTDTQYF
14 TRBJ2-2 TRBV12-3/TRBV12-4 NA CASRPGTGAGELFF
15 TRBJ1-2 TRBV20-1 many CSATRRDGANYGYTF
15 TRBJ2-3 TRBV5-1 NA CASRLGREGSDTKYF
17 TRBJ2-3 TRBV7-9 many CASSLGGLAGDTDTQYF
17 TRBJ1-6 TRBV5-6 many CASSPGSREPLNSPLHF
13 TRBJ1-2 TRBV28 NA CASSLTGVGGYTF
15 TRBJ2-7 TRBV6-1 few CASRRPGREVDEQYF
13 TRBJ2-1 TRBV9 many CASSPRGRGEQFF
14 TRBJ2-5 TRBV3-1 once CASSQDRLQETQYF
13 TRBJ1-2 TRBV7-9 many CASSRTGGKSYTF
14 TRBJ2-1 TRBV7-6 NA CASNSEGDYNEQFF